This T cell receptor (beta chain) came from a study of blood T cell repertoires in COVID-19. TCRdb's table, derived via immunoSEQ multiplex PCR, lists solely in-frame clones and lacks some. Of 190,000 or so clones listed, 89% are singletons. Germline assignment: CDR1 MNHNS and CDR2 SASEGT. CDR3 size: 17 residues. V trimming: 4 bases; J trimming: 4 bases; junction bases outside the gene matches: 10. This clone was observed once. The specimen was PBMCs or T cells enriched from blood (not recorded which). The gene calls are TRBV6-1 and TRBJ2-1; 10 bases are shared with TRBD2. The receptor's source is a woman under 30 who had recovered from COVID-19. The CDR3 DNA sequence: TGTGCCAGCAGTGTCTCGGCTAGCGGGGGAAAATACAATGAGCAGTTCTTC. Its translation: CASSVSASGGKYNEQFF.